This T cell receptor beta chain is from a study of Graves' ophthalmopathy and Graves' hyperthyroidism. The study amplified TCR beta CDR3 regions using RNA transcripts. After a first-round RT-PCR with HTBI primers, a second-round multiplex PCR was run. Using its own MiXCR run on the multiplex PCR reads, TCRdb lists one record per CDR3 protein. Of 230,000 or so distinct CDR3 sequences in the sample, 45% are singletons; the top ten hold roughly 50%. Moderate-to-severe activity, CAS at least 3, NOSPECS at least 4 and duration under 3 months characterized donors with ophthalmopathy. Between the trimmed V and J ends, which lost 1 base and 8 bases, there was a span of 9 bases. The CDR3 contains 13 residues. CDR1 and CDR2 (germline): SGHDN, FVKESK.

The sequence was collected from an adult man with Graves' ophthalmopathy. The sample was peripheral blood. This chain links TRBV14 with TRBJ1-5, with a possible D match to TRBD1 (5 bases). The CDR3 DNA reads as TGTGCCAGCAGCCAAGGGCGGGGGAAGCCCCAGCATTTT. This gives the protein CASSQGRGKPQHF.